This T cell receptor beta chain is from a study of OX40 agonist ivuxolimab in advanced cancers. As for the study in general: The mean age was roughly 60 years, ranging from roughly 23 to 90, with approximately 85% of participants male.

In regard to this clone: The antigen is unknown.

Whole-study findings and limits: CD8+ T cells averaged more expanded clones than CD4+.

Autoimmune disease history or systemic immunosuppression disqualified patients. The assay was immunoSEQ multiplex PCR, and TCRdb's table has in-frame clones only and misses some. The sample has about 53,000 clones; 80% to 90% are singletons. The CDR3 totals 14 residues. The sequences come from CD4+ or CD8+ T cells sorted from blood, collected in a trial of the OX40 agonist ivuxolimab. The receptor's source is an adult with an advanced solid tumor such as melanoma, head and neck, liver or kidney cancer. This rearrangement joins TRBV12-2 to TRBJ1-1. TRBV12-2 is noted as a pseudogene. The CDR3 loop is CASRPGTLGTEAFF. CDR3 bases: TGTGCAAGTCGTCCCGGGACTTTGGGCACTGAAGCTTTCTTT.